The next 17 T cell receptor beta chains were all read from a single sample in a study of cytomegalovirus exposure and HLA in healthy donors. PCR amplification relied on 60 Vbeta primers (plus 13 Jbeta primers). Using immunoSEQ multiplex PCR, the repertoire was profiled, and TCRdb retains in-frame clones only, with some absent. The data contain 97,000 or so clones, approximately 9% of them singletons. What was sequenced was PBMCs. All receptors derive from a man aged 45-65 years in good health and CMV-seropositive.

With respect to this clone: No conserved phenylalanine or tryptophan is present at the end of the CDR3, so a read error is the likely explanation. This sequence joins TRBV6-1 and TRBJ1-1; no reliable D call. Germline assignment: CDR1 MNHNS and CDR2 SASEGT. V lost 8 bases and J 5 bases, leaving 12 bases between the germline ends. There are 12 residues in the CDR3. The CDR3 DNA is TGTGCCAGCGTCGAGCGGATGACTGAAGCTTTCTTG. Residues: CASVERMTEAFL.

This clone was observed a handful of times. This chain connects TRBV28 to TRBJ1-5, with 7 bases that match TRBD1. CDR3 length: 19 residues. V gave up 5 bases and J gave up 4 bases; unmatched junction bases: 20. CDR1 and CDR2 (germline): MDHEN, SYDVKM. The CDR3 coding sequence is TGTGCCAGCAGTGGAATTTATAGGGACAGCCCAGGAGTGAATCAGCCCCAGCATTTT. This codes for CASSGIYRDSPGVNQPQHF.

This clone showed up just a few times. The chain uses TRBV27 and TRBJ1-2, with a possible D match to TRBD1 (5 bases). Trimming stripped 6 bases from V and 7 bases from J, with 24 bases between. Per germline, CDR1 MNHEY and CDR2 SMNVEV (reference sequence). The CDR3 consists of 16 residues. The CDR3 nucleotides are TGTGCCAGCAGACACCCACGCGGCGGGCAGGGAGGTGGCTACACCTTC. Its protein product is CASRHPRGGQGGGYTF.

This clone was observed a few times. This chain connects TRBV20-1 to TRBJ1-1; no clear D gene. The germline V gene has CDR1 DFQATT and CDR2 SNEGSKA (reference sequence). The length of the CDR3 is 11 residues. V was pared by 6 bases and J by 8 bases, with 13 bases between. Written as DNA, the CDR3 is TGCAGTGCGTACCAGGTCCTGGAAGCTTTCTTT. Translated, it gives CSAYQVLEAFF.

The chain is built from TRBV15 and TRBJ2-2; 9 bases are shared with TRBD1. The germline V gene has CDR1 LNHNV and CDR2 YYDKDF (reference sequence). The CDR3 runs 17 residues. V gave up 0 bases and J gave up 4 bases; unmatched junction bases: 6. CDR3: CATSRDSGQGSTGELFF. The CDR3 region has the DNA TGTGCCACCAGCAGAGATTCGGGACAGGGTAGCACCGGGGAGCTGTTTTTT.

This chain uses TRBV7-3 with TRBJ1-1, with no clear D. CDR1 is SGHTA and CDR2 is FQGTGA in the germline V gene. The CDR3 loop spans 13 amino acids. The V end lost 0 bases, the J end lost 7 bases, and 9 bases lay between the germline ends. The CDR3 DNA reads TGTGCCAGCAGCTTAACTTCGGCGGGTGAAGCTTTCTTT. Protein sequence: CASSLTSAGEAFF.

The chain carries TRBV11-2 and TRBJ2-1; weak D call: TRBD1 (6 bases). Germline V gene lookup returns CDR1 SGHAT and CDR2 FQNNGV. V was trimmed by 1 base and J by 7 bases, leaving 11 bases between them. The CDR3 has 14 amino acids. The CDR3 is CASSLADSTNEQFF. The CDR3 DNA sequence: TGTGCCAGCAGCTTAGCGGACAGCACGAATGAGCAGTTCTTC.

J is TRBJ1-2 and V is TRBV7-8; 7 bases are shared with TRBD1. This CDR3 is built from 13 residues. Germline V gene lookup returns CDR1 SGHVS and CDR2 FQNEAQ. The junction had 5 bases not matched to a gene; V was cut back by 4 bases and J by 6 bases. The CDR3 DNA is TGTGCCAGCAGCTCCCGACAGGGAGATGGCTACACCTTC. It encodes CASSSRQGDGYTF.

This chain joins TRBV19 and TRBJ1-4, with TRBD1 matching over 8 bases. The V and J ends lost 4 bases and 5 bases, in that order; junction bases with no gene match: 9. The germline gives CDR1 LNHDA, CDR2 SQIVND (reference sequence). The CDR3 has 16 amino acids. Here the CDR3 DNA reads TGTGCCAGTAGTAGAAGCCTACAGGGGGGGAATGAAAAACTGTTTTTT. Translating gives CASSRSLQGGNEKLFF.

In this sample, this clone turned up a few times. The chain carries TRBV4-3 and TRBJ2-7, with 10 bases lining up with TRBD1. The germline gives CDR1 LGHNA, CDR2 YSLEER. CDR3 length equals 15 residues. V was pared by 2 bases and J by 2 bases, with 3 bases of the junction left unmatched. This CDR3 is CASSQKGTGAYEQYF. Here the CDR3 DNA reads TGCGCCAGCAGCCAAAAAGGGACAGGGGCCTACGAGCAGTACTTC.

The J gene is TRBJ2-3, the V gene TRBV10-3, with D possibly being TRBD1 (6 bases). This CDR3 has 13 residues. Trimming took 11 bases from V and 0 from J, leaving 12 bases between them. CDR1 is ENHRY and CDR2 is SYGVKD in the germline V gene. Here the CDR3 DNA reads TGTGCCTCCAACGGACAGAGCACAGATACGCAGTATTTT. Its translation: CASNGQSTDTQYF.

This clone was found a few times. The V gene is TRBV11-1, the J gene TRBJ1-4; unclear D gene. CDR3 length: 13 amino acids. Germline V gene lookup returns CDR1 SGHAT and CDR2 FQDESV (reference sequence). V was shortened by 2 bases and J by 8 bases, with 9 bases between the two germline ends. The CDR3: CASSLRQREKLFF. The DNA of the CDR3 is TGTGCCAGCAGCTTACGGCAGCGGGAAAAACTGTTTTTT.

This clone was recorded a few times. The gene calls are TRBV5-4 and TRBJ1-2; tentatively, D is TRBD1 (6 bases). CDR1 and CDR2 (germline): SGHNT, YYREEE (reference sequence). V was clipped by 4 bases and J by 8 bases, with 15 bases between them. This CDR3 is built from 13 residues. The CDR3 loop reads CASSQTGIGGYTF. The DNA for the CDR3 is TGTGCCAGCAGCCAAACAGGGATTGGCGGCTACACCTTC.

This clone was detected a few times. This chain uses TRBV28 with TRBJ2-7; TRBD1 agrees at 10 bases. Germline CDR1 reads MDHEN; CDR2 reads SYDVKM. The CDR3 totals 16 residues. The trim removed 4 bases at V and 2 bases at J, leaving 8 bases unmatched. The CDR3 is CASSSLSGQGTYEQYF. The CDR3 nucleotides read TGTGCCAGCAGTTCCCTTTCGGGACAGGGGACCTACGAGCAGTACTTC. Full variable domain (missing parts from reference TRBV28 and TRBJ2-7): DVKVTQSSRYLVKRTGEKVFLECVQDMDHENMFWYRQDPGLGLRLIYFSYDVKMKEKGDIPEGYSVSREKKERFSLILESASTNQTSMYLCASSSLSGQGTYEQYFGPGTRLTVT.

The genes are TRBV6-1 and TRBJ1-4; possible D gene TRBD1, 5 bases. The CDR3 contains 16 residues. Trimming pared 0 bases from V and 0 bases from J, leaving 8 bases between. The germline gives CDR1 MNHNS, CDR2 SASEGT. CDR3 coding DNA: TGTGCCAGCAGTGAAGCGCGGGGGTCAACTAATGAAAAACTGTTTTTT. It translates to CASSEARGSTNEKLFF.

V and J are TRBV29-1 and TRBJ2-7; possible D gene TRBD2, 5 bases. This CDR3 is built from 13 residues. Germline loops: CDR1 SQVTM, CDR2 ANQGSEA. Between the trimmed V and J ends, which lost 3 bases and 5 bases, there was a span of 14 bases. CDR3 sequence reads: CSVDSGMGNEQYF. The DNA for the CDR3 is TGCAGCGTTGATTCGGGGATGGGAAACGAGCAGTACTTC.

The sample holds a few counts of this clone. The gene calls are TRBV28 and TRBJ1-1; 7 bases agree with TRBD1. Looked up from germline, CDR1 is MDHEN and CDR2 is SYDVKM. Losses at the gene ends were 5 bases for V and 2 bases for J; bases not matched to a gene: 8. The CDR3 runs to 15 residues. CDR3 DNA: TGTGCCAGCAGTAAGACAGGGCGGGGAAACACTGAAGCTTTCTTT. Its protein product is CASSKTGRGNTEAFF.